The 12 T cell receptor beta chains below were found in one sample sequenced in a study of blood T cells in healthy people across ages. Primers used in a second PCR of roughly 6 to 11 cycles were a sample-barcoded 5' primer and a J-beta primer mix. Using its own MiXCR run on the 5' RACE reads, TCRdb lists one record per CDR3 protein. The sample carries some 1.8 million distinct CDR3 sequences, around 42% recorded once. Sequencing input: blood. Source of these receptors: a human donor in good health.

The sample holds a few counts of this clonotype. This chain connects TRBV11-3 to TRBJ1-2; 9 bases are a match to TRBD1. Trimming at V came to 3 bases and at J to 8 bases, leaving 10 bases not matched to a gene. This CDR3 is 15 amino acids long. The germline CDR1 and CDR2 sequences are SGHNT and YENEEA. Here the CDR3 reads CASSLHRGLGPGYTF. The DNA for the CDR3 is TGTGCCAGCAGCTTGCACAGGGGGCTTGGGCCCGGCTACACCTTC.

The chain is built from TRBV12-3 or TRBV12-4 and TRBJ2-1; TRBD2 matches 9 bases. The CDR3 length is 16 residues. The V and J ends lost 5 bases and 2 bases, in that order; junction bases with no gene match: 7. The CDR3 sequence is CASSPRQRGAYNEQFF. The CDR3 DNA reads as TGTGCCAGCAGTCCCCGTCAGCGGGGGGCCTACAATGAGCAGTTCTTC.

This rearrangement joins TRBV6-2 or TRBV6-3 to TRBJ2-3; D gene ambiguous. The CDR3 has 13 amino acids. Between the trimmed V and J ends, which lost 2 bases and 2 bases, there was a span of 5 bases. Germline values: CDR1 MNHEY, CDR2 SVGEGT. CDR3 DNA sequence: TGTGCCAGCAGTTACGTACCCACAGATACGCAGTATTTT. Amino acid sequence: CASSYVPTDTQYF.

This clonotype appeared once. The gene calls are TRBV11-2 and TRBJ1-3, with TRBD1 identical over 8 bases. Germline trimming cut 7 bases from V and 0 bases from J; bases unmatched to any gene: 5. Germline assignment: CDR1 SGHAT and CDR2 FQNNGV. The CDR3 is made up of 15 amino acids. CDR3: CASTLTGGSGNTIYF. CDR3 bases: TGTGCCAGCACCCTCACAGGGGGCTCTGGAAACACCATATATTTT.

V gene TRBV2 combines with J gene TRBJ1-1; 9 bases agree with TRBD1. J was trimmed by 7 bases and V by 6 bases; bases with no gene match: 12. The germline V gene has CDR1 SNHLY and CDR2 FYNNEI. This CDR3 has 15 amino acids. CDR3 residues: CASRYTGGIVYEAFF. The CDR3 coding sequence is TGTGCCAGCAGGTACACAGGGGGCATCGTATATGAAGCTTTCTTT.

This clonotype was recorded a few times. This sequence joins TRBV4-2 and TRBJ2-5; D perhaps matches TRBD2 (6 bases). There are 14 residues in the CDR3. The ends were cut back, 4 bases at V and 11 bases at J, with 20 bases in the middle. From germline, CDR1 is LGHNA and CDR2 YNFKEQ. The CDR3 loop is CASSLLRGGDEQYF. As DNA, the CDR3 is TGTGCCAGCAGCCTATTGAGGGGCGGGGATGAGCAGTACTTC.

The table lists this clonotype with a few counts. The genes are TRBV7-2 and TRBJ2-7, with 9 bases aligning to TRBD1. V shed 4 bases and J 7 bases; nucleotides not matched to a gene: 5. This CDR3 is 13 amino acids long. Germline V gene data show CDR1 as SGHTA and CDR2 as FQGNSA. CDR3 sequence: CASSSGDRVEQYF. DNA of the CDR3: TGTGCCAGCAGCTCCGGGGACAGGGTGGAGCAGTACTTC. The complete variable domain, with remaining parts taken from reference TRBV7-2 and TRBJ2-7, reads GAGVSQSPSNKVTEKGKDVELRCDPISGHTALYWYRQSLGQGLEFLIYFQGNSAPDKSGLPSDRFSAERTGGSVSTLTIQRTQQEDSAVYLCASSSGDRVEQYFGPGTRLTVT.

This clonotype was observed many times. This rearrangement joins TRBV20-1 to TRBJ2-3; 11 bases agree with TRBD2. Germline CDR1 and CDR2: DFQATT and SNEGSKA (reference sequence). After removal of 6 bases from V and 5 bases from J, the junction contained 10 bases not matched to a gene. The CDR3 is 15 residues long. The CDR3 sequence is CSATSGVGSLDTQYF. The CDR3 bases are TGCAGTGCGACTAGCGGGGTTGGGTCGTTAGATACGCAGTATTTT.

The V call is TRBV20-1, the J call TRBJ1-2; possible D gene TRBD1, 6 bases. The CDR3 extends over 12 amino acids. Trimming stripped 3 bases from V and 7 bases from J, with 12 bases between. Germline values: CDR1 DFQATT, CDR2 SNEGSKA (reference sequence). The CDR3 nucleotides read TGCAGTGCTAGTTACCAGACAGGTGGCTACACCTTC. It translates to CSASYQTGGYTF.

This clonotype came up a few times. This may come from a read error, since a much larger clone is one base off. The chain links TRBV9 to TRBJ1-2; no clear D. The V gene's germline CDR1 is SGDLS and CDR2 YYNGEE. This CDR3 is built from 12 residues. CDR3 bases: TGTGCCAGCGGCGTAGACGGCTATGGCTACACCTTC. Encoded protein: CASGVDGYGYTF.

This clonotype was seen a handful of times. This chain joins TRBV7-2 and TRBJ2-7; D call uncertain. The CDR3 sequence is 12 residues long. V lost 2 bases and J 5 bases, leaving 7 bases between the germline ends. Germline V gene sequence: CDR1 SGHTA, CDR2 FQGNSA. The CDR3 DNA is TGTGCCAGCAGCTTAATACCCCACGAGCAGTACTTC. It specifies CASSLIPHEQYF.

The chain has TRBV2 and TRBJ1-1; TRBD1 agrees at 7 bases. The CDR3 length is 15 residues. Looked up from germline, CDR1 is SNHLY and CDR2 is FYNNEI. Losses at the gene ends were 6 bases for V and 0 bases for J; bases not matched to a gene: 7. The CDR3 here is CASSGSGTVNTEAFF. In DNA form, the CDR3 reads TGTGCCAGCAGCGGTAGCGGGACAGTGAACACTGAAGCTTTCTTT.